This record concerns one TCR beta chain sequence. What antigen it recognizes has not been identified. Per-base qualities were not stored, and no clone one base away is much larger. TCR alpha and beta CDR3 regions were amplified with the iRepertoire nested amplicon-rescue multiplex PCR (arm-PCR) platform from RNA. The input for one-step reverse transcription and amplification was roughly 95-450 ng of either tissue mRNA or PBMC total RNA. After bead purification, a secondary multiplex PCR added Illumina adapters, and libraries were gel-purified between 200 and 400 bp. The libraries contained internal 6-nucleotide barcodes that were used for demultiplexing. Libraries were sequenced on an Illumina MiSeq with 2x220 or 2x250 nucleotide paired-end reads. The authors' pipeline ran thus. FLASH 1.2.11 was used to merge paired reads, and BWA-MEM then aligned the reads to the GRCh37 human genome before TRA and TRB reads were extracted. For V and J assignment, an IMGT-derived reference of cassette sequences and CDR3 motifs that included pseudogenes was used. Reads were translated in three frames, and productive CDR3s were defined by a C…FGXG motif without stop codons. A clonotype was defined as a unique combination of a V-J cassette pair and a CDR3 amino acid sequence. Hamming distance filtering was applied to reads, with thresholds set by the sequence error rate of each sample in mapped regions. TCRdb reran the public reads through fastp at Q25 and MiXCR, keeping productive beta chains. Rows with one shared CDR3 protein collapse into an entry with the most common genes and DNA. The V and J calls, along with clone size, are taken from TCRdb and not from the paper's own processing. This sample has more than 300,000 distinct CDR3 sequences in its table, and 41% of those were observed once. The ten largest clones represent around 12% of the sample.

This record comes from a study of glioma-infiltrating T cells (dated by TCRdb to between 2015 and 2016). In terms of the full investigation: Low-grade gliomas were WHO grade II oligodendrogliomas or astrocytomas, and glioblastomas were WHO grade IV tumors sampled at initial rather than recurrent diagnosis. Three low-grade glioma patients, about 8 primary glioblastoma patients, and three non-glioma patients who contributed non-neoplastic brain tissue made up the paired cohort. Each tissue-infiltrating repertoire was compared with the same patient's peripheral blood repertoire to measure divergence between tissue and blood T-cell populations. The study sequenced TCR alpha- and beta-chain repertoires from glioma tissue, from non-neoplastic brain tissue and from matched peripheral blood mononuclear cells. Sequencing coverage of 4.5- to 10-fold of some 1 million peripheral T cells was targeted for blood libraries. Dexamethasone was administered to glioma patients for six or fewer days before surgery. Here is what the overall study found, with its caveats: Very few CDR3 sequences were shared between tissue and blood, attributed to high CDR3 diversity and limited sampling. Patients with low tissue-blood divergence were marked by a signature set of shared blood CDR3 motifs, and this signature set was depleted in highly divergent patients. VJ-independent divergence between tissue and blood was lower than expected in non-neoplastic patients but higher than expected in all gliomas, particularly low-grade gliomas. The group comparisons were based on small numbers of patients: three non-neoplastic, three low-grade glioma and fewer than ten glioblastoma patients.

From the cysteine up to the phenylalanine, the CDR3 has a length of 12 residues. Of the read, only the CDR3 DNA is kept; its 36 bases are in frame from base 1. V and J are truncated by 5 bases and 6 bases respectively, leaving an intervening sequence of 10 bases. Immediately after resection, surgical brain or tumor specimens were cryofrozen in liquid nitrogen, and peripheral blood cells were collected at the same time. This clonotype was sampled from a human donor with low-grade glioma or glioblastoma, undergoing nonglioma brain surgery, or in good health (not recorded which). The sequencing sample was made of glioma tissue, nonneoplastic brain tissue, or PBMCs (not recorded which). The chain uses TRBV12-3 or TRBV12-4 and TRBJ1-2, with the D gene not confidently named. The DNA sequence is given as TGTGCCAGCAGTGAGAAGGGAAATGGCTACACCTTC. Its amino acids are CASSEKGNGYTF.